This TCR beta chain was documented in a study of shared clonotypes between healthy human individuals. The sorted-subset replicate PCRs were given 200 ng DNA, which is tens of thousands of T cell genomes. Clones were read by immunoSEQ multiplex PCR, and TCRdb kept only the in-frame ones, dropping some. The sample includes 850,000 to 1,200,000 clones, approximately 70% of them seen just once. Worth noting for this clone: The antigen is undetermined.

Findings and caveats of the study: Generally, naive subsets came out with larger estimated richness than memory subsets. Incomplete sequencing of sorted subsets was indicated by rarefaction despite large depth.

The healthy adult donors were HIV-negative and reported no recent acute infections or vaccinations. This CDR3 has 13 amino acids. Trimming removed 7 bases at V and 2 bases at J, with 12 bases between. Germline V gene sequence: CDR1 SGHNT, CDR2 YYREEE (reference sequence). The chain joins TRBV5-4 to TRBJ2-5; no clear D gene. The source is a man younger than 35 in good health. Sequenced: memory CD4+ T cells sorted from blood. Stated subset: CD45RA-negative fraction. CDR3: CASRKGVQETQYF. The CDR3 DNA sequence: TGTGCCAGCCGGAAGGGTGTACAAGAGACCCAGTACTTC.